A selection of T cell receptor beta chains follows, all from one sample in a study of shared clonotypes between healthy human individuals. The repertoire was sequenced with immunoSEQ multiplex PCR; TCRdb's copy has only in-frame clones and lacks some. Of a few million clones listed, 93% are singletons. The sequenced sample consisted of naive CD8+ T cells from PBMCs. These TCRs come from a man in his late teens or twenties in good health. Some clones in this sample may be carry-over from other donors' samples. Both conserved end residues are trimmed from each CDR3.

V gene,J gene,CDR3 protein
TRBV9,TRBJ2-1,ASSPKTSGGYNEQF
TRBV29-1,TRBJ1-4,SVEGVENPTNEKLF
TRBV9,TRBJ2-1,ASSVPAGTTTYNEQF
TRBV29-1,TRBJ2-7,SALKRGQGRLYEQY
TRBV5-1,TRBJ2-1,ASSLAGLAGGTLDNEQF
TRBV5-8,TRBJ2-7,ASTPEQY
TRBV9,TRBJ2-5,ASSGGVLAGKETQY
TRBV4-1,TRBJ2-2,ASSQVLRDRTGELF
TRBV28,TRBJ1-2,ASSLTGEDGYT
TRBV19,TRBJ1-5,ASSIAHPRYLGTQH
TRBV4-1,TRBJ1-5,ASSPPGVPQPQH
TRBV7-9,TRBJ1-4,ASSPRQGSHEKLF
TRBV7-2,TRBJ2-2,ASSDWTSGIPGELF
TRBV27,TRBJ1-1,ATQTGANTEAF
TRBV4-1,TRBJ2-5,ASSQERAGGRETQY
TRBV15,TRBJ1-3,ATSREETVSGNTIY
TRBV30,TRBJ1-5,AWSVGRGSSQPQH
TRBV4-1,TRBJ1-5,ASSQDGQPHQPQH
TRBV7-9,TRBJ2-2,ASSSHSAGELF
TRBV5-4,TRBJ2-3,ASSLYFTSGRPDTQY
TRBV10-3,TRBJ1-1,AISAEDLSGAF